The sequence of this TCR beta chain was determined in a study of T cells in Graves' hyperthyroidism and ophthalmopathy. Study-level findings and limits: In validation, the model predicted ophthalmopathy. These predictions came a median about 6.5 months before onset.

This CDR3 region has 11 residues. Germline V gene lookup returns CDR1 MDHEN and CDR2 SYDVKM. V was cut by 3 bases and J by 5 bases, with 5 bases left in between. This clonotype was seen many times. As yet, its antigen is unknown. Regions amplified from RNA transcripts were the TCR beta CDR3 regions. An initial round of RT-PCR targeting the TCR CDR3 relied on the HTBI primer set. MiXCR was run by TCRdb on the multiplex PCR reads, yielding one entry per CDR3 protein. The sample consists of 340,000 or so distinct CDR3 sequences, around a fifth of them appearing once. Graves' hyperthyroidism is called stable when ophthalmopathy does not progress within 18 months. Exclusion followed for patients with uncontrolled infection, other autoimmune disease, pregnancy or lactation.

Sequencing used blood. V is TRBV28 and J is TRBJ2-7; D not resolved. This receptor was obtained from a woman aged 45-60 years with Graves' hyperthyroidism. The CDR3 sequence is CASSLIHEQYF. CDR3 nucleotide sequence: TGTGCCAGCAGTTTGATCCACGAGCAGTACTTC. The complete variable domain, with remaining parts taken from reference TRBV28 and TRBJ2-7, reads DVKVTQSSRYLVKRTGEKVFLECVQDMDHENMFWYRQDPGLGLRLIYFSYDVKMKEKGDIPEGYSVSREKKERFSLILESASTNQTSMYLCASSLIHEQYFGPGTRLTVT.